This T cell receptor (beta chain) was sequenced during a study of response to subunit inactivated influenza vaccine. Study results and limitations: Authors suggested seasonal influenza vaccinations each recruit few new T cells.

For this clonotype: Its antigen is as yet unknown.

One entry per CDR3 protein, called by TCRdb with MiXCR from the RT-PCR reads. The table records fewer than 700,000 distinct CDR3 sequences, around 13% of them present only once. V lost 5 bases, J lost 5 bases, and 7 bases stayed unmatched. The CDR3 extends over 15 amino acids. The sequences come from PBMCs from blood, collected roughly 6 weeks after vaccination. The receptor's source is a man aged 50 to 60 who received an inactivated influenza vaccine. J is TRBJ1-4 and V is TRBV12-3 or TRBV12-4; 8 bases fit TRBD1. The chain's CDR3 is CASSRGQGLNEKLFF. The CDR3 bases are TGTGCCAGCAGTCGAGGACAGGGACTCAATGAAAAACTGTTTTTT.